The source of this T cell receptor beta chain is a study of T-cell reconstitution after alpha-beta-depleted transplantation in children. Study-wide findings and caveats: Some patients' high day-60 TCRbeta diversity was attributed to recipient cells surviving conditioning. Expanded clones from the graft, numbering several hundred, reportedly supplied alpha-beta T cells about two months after transplant. Most T-cell counts and diversity one year after the transplant came from T cells that were newly produced.

Only a few counts were recorded for this clonotype. What it binds is not known. V was clipped by 4 bases and J by 4 bases, with 20 bases between them. The germline V gene has CDR1 SGHRS and CDR2 YFSETQ. CDR3 length: 16 residues. Unique molecular identifiers were incorporated during preparation of the TCRbeta library. TCRdb passed the PCR reads through MiXCR, listing each CDR3 protein once. The sample holds about 830,000 distinct CDR3 sequences, about 16% seen once. The source was PBMCs, mostly from graft donor cells, collected 360 days after TCRalphabeta/CD19-depleted stem cell transplant. This clonotype originated in a male patient between 5 and 17 years old who had a stem cell transplant for acute lymphoblastic leukemia, so the T cells may come from the graft donor. The chain employs TRBV5-1 and TRBJ1-1, with D possibly TRBD1 on 5 matching bases. This CDR3 is CASSAHQGRGGTEAFF. The CDR3 bases are TGCGCCAGCAGCGCCCACCAGGGCCGGGGAGGCACTGAAGCTTTCTTT. The full variable domain, its missing parts supplied by reference TRBV5-1 and TRBJ1-1, is KAGVTQTPRYLIKTRGQQVTLSCSPISGHRSVSWYQQTPGQGLQFLFEYFSETQRNKGNFPGRFSGRQFSNSRSEMNVSTLELGDSALYLCASSAHQGRGGTEAFFGQGTRLTVV.